This TCR beta chain was sequenced for a study of T cells in women clearing cervical HPV infection. About the research overall: Cases' blood sampling followed lesion detection by median roughly 160 days (90 to 200). Study results and caveats: Each sample's T-cell count was unknown, possibly confounding richness.

For this clone: Its antigen is not known. Other DNA sequences within the sample encode an identical CDR3.

The method was immunoSEQ multiplex PCR; TCRdb's version includes in-frame clones alone and lacks a portion of them. The ten most abundant clones cover about a sixth of a sample with 25,000 to 30,000 clones. The sequencing input was blood buffy coat. The TCR sequence derives from a woman between 18 and 75 years old with a cervical HPV16 infection that either progressed to CIN3+ or cleared (not recorded which).

The CDR3 here is CSVDGGGNTIYF. The sequenced CDR3 bases are TGCAGCGTTGACGGGGGGGGAAACACC. This chain connects TRBV29-1 to TRBJ1-3; perhaps TRBD1 as D (5 bases). The sequenced fragment ends 3 residues before the CDR3 boundary, so the rest is inferred from the germline J gene. Germline-derived CDR1 and CDR2 are SQVTM and ANQGSEA. Deletions cut 3 bases from V and 4 bases from J, with 7 bases between. This CDR3 is 12 amino acids long.